One sample yielded the 8 T cell receptor beta chains listed below, sequenced in a study of OX40 agonist ivuxolimab in advanced cancers. Data came from immunoSEQ multiplex PCR; TCRdb stores just in-frame clones and leaves some out. The sample shows approximately 84,000 clones, more than 80% of them seen only once. This sample comprised CD4+ or CD8+ T cells sorted from blood, obtained in a trial of the OX40 agonist ivuxolimab. The receptor set was obtained from an adult with an advanced solid tumor such as melanoma, head and neck, liver or kidney cancer.

The V and J genes are TRBV12-5 and TRBJ1-5; D unresolved. The CDR3 runs 15 residues. Trimming removed 1 base from V and 10 bases from J, with 17 bases in between. In germline, CDR1 is LGHNT, CDR2 FRNRAP. The CDR3 region is CASGLGGLPNPPQHF. DNA for the CDR3: TGTGCTAGTGGTTTGGGTGGGTTACCAAATCCTCCCCAGCATTTT.

The chain couples TRBV4-1 to TRBJ1-6; possibly TRBD1 for D (5 bases). Trimming removed 4 bases at V and 8 bases at J, with 12 bases between. CDR1 and CDR2 from the germline V gene are MGHRA and YSYEKL. This CDR3 is 14 amino acids long. DNA for the CDR3: TGCGCCAGCAGCCCCCGGGACCCAGATTCACCCCTCCACTTT. Residues: CASSPRDPDSPLHF.

V gene TRBV11-3 combines with J gene TRBJ2-1, with 8 nucleotides matching TRBD1. The CDR3 covers 12 residues. The V and J ends lost 8 bases and 6 bases, in that order; junction bases with no gene match: 3. Germline CDR1 SGHNT, CDR2 YENEEA. This CDR3 is CASGDRSNEQFF. The CDR3 nucleotides read TGTGCCAGCGGGGACAGGTCCAATGAGCAGTTCTTC.

V and J are TRBV5-4 and TRBJ1-5; TRBD1 might be the D (5 bases). The germline gives CDR1 SGHNT, CDR2 YYREEE (reference sequence). Trimming shortened V by 0 bases and J by 2 bases, and 9 bases separated the two germline ends. The CDR3 is 15 amino acids. Here the CDR3 reads CASSLDGARNQPQHF. DNA of the CDR3: TGTGCCAGCAGCTTGGATGGGGCCCGCAATCAGCCCCAGCATTTT.

The chain employs TRBV2 and TRBJ1-2, with D hard to call. V was clipped by 6 bases and J by 8 bases, with 25 bases between them. Germline CDR1 reads SNHLY; CDR2 reads FYNNEI. There are 16 residues in the CDR3. The CDR3 sequence is CASSQVTAKPGSGYTF. The CDR3 DNA follows: TGTGCCAGCAGCCAAGTTACCGCCAAACCTGGCTCAGGCTACACCTTC. The variable domain in full, with the rest retrieved from reference TRBV2 and TRBJ1-2, is EPEVTQTPSHQVTQMGQEVILRCVPISNHLYFYWYRQILGQKVEFLVSFYNNEISEKSEIFDDQFSVERPDGSNFTLKIRSTKLEDSAMYFCASSQVTAKPGSGYTFGSGTRLTVV.

The V gene is TRBV7-2, the J gene TRBJ1-2; 8 bases align to TRBD1. The CDR3 length is 15 residues. V dropped 0 bases and J dropped 4; count of bases not matched to a gene: 4. Germline values: CDR1 SGHTA, CDR2 FQGNSA. CDR3 protein: CASSLAVGTGYGYTF. As DNA, the CDR3 is TGTGCCAGCAGCTTAGCGGTGGGGACAGGCTATGGCTACACCTTC.

The gene calls are TRBV27 and TRBJ2-7, with 9 nucleotides matching TRBD2. This CDR3 has 15 residues. With 4 bases clipped from V and 4 bases from J, the junction kept 8 bases outside the gene matches. Germline CDR1 and CDR2: MNHEY and SMNVEV (reference sequence). Written as DNA, the CDR3 is TGTGCCAGCAGTTCCAGAGCTAGCGGGGATTACGAGCAGTACGTC. This codes for CASSSRASGDYEQYV.

The chain combines TRBV6-1 with TRBJ2-3; possibly TRBD2 for D (5 bases). CDR1 and CDR2 (germline): MNHNS, SASEGT. This CDR3 spans 14 amino acids. The V end was cut by 6 bases, the J end by 1 base, with 11 bases between. CDR3 sequence (DNA): TGTGCCAGCAGGATTGAGGGAGGCACAGATACGCAGTATTTT. Translation: CASRIEGGTDTQYF.